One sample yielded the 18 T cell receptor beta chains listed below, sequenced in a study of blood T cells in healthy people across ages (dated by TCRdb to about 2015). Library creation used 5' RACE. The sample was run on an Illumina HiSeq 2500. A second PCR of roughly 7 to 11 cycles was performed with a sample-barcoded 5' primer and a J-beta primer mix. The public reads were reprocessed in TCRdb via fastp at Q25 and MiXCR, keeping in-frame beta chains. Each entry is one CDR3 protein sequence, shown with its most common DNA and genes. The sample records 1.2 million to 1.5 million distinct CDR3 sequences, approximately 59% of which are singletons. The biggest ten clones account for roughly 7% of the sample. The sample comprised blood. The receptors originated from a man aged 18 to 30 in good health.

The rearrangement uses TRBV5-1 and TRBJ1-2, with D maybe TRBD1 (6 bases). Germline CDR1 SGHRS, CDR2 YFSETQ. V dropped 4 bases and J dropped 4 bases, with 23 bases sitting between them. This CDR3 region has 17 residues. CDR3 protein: CASSLGTPLPTIYGYTF. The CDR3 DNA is TGCGCCAGCAGCCTCGGGACACCACTCCCTACGATCTATGGCTACACCTTC.

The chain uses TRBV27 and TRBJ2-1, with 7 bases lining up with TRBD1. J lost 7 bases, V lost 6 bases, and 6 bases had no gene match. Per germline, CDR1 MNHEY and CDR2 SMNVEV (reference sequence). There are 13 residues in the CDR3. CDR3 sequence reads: CASRTDRENEQFF. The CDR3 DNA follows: TGTGCCAGCAGGACAGACAGGGAAAATGAGCAGTTCTTC.

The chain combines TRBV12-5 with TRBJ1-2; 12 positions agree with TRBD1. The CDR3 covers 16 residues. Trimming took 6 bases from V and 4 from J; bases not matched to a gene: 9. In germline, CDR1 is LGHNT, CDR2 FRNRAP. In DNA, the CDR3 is TGTGCTAGTGGAAACCCCGGGACAGGGGGCGGCTATGGCTACACCTTC. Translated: CASGNPGTGGGYGYTF.

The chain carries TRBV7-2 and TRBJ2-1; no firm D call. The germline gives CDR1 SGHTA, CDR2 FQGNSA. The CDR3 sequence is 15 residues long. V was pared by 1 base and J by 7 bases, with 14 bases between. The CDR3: CASSLVRRTGNEQFF. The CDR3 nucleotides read TGTGCCAGCAGCTTAGTTCGGCGAACTGGGAATGAGCAGTTCTTC.

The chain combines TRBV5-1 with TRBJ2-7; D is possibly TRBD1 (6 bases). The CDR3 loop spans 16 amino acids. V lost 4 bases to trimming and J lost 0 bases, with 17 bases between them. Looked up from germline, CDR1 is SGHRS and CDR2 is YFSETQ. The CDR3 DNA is TGCGCCAGCAGCCCCCCCGGGACACCGAGCTCCTACGAGCAGTACTTC. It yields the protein CASSPPGTPSSYEQYF.

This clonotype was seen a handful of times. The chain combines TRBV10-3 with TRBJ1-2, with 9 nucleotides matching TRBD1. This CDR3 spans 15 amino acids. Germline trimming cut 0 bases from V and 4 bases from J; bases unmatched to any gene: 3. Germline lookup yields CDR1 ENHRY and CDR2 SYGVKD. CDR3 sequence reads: CAISESGQGGYGYTF. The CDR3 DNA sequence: TGTGCCATCAGTGAGTCGGGACAGGGAGGCTATGGCTACACCTTC.

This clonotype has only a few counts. This chain's CDR3 is CASSHGTGGTDTQYF. CDR3 DNA: TGTGCCAGCAGCCATGGGACAGGGGGCACAGATACGCAGTATTTT. This rearrangement joins TRBV7-6 to TRBJ2-3; 10 nucleotides line up with TRBD1. V dropped 5 bases and J dropped 1; count of bases not matched to a gene: 3. Germline CDR1 and CDR2: SGHVS and FNYEAQ. The CDR3 contains 15 residues.

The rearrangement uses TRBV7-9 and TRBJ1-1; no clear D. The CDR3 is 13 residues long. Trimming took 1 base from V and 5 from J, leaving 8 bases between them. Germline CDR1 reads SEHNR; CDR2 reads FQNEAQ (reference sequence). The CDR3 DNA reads TGTGCCAGCAGCTTAGGTACCTCAACTGAAGCTTTCTTT. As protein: CASSLGTSTEAFF.

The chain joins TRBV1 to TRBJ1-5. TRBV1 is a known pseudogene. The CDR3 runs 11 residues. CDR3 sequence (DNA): TGCACCAGCAGCCAACACTCCACCCAGCATTTT. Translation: CTSSQHSTQHF.

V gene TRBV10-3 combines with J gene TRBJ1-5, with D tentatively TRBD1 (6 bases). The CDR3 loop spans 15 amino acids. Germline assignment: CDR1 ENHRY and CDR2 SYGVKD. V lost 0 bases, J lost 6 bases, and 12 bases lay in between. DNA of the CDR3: TGTGCCATCAGTGAGTCGGGGAGGGGGAGTCAGCCCCAGCATTTT. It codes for CAISESGRGSQPQHF.

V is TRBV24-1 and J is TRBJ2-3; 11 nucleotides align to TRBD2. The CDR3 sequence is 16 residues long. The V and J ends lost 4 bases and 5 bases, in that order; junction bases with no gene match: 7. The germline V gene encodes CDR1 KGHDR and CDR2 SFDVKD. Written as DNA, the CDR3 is TGTGCCACCAGTGACCCTACTAGCGGGAGCGGAGATACGCAGTATTTT. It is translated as CATSDPTSGSGDTQYF.

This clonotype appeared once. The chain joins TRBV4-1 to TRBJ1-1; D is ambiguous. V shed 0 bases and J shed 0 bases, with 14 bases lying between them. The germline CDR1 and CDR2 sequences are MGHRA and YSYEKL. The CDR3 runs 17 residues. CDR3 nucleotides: TGCGCCAGCAGCCAAGATTCCCTACAGATGATGAACACTGAAGCTTTCTTT. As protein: CASSQDSLQMMNTEAFF.

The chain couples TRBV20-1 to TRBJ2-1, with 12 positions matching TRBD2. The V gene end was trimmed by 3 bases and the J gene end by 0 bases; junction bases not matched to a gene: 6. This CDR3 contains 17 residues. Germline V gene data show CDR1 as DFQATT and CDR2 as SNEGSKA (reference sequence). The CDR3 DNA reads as TGCAGTGCTAGCTGGCTAGCGGGGGGGAGCTCCTACAATGAGCAGTTCTTC. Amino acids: CSASWLAGGSSYNEQFF.

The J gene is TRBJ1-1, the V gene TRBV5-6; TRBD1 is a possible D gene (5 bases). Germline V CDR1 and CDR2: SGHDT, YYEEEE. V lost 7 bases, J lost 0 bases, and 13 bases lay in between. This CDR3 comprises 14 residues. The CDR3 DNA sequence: TGTGCCAGCGGAGCGACAGCCATGAACACTGAAGCTTTCTTT. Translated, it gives CASGATAMNTEAFF.

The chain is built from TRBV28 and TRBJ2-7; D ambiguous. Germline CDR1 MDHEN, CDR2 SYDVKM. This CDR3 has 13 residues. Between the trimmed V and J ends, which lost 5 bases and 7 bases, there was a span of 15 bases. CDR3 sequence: CASSAIRVEEQYF. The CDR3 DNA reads TGTGCCAGCAGTGCCATTAGGGTGGAGGAGCAGTACTTC.

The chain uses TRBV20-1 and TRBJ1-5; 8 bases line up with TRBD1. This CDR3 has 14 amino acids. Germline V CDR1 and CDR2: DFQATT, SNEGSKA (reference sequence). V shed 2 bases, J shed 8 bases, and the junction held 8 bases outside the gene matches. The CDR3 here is CSARPRTGIKPQHF. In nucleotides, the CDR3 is TGCAGTGCTAGACCCCGGACAGGGATCAAGCCCCAGCATTTT.

The CDR3 protein is CASSLGQDPAEAFF. In DNA, the CDR3 is TGTGCCAGCAGCTTAGGACAGGACCCTGCTGAAGCTTTCTTT. The V gene is TRBV7-2, the J gene TRBJ1-1; D is possibly TRBD1 (6 bases). CDR3 size: 14 residues. CDR1 SGHTA and CDR2 FQGNSA come from the germline V gene. Trimming pared 1 base from V and 6 bases from J, leaving 12 bases between. Full variable domain (missing parts from reference TRBV7-2 and TRBJ1-1): GAGVSQSPSNKVTEKGKDVELRCDPISGHTALYWYRQSLGQGLEFLIYFQGNSAPDKSGLPSDRFSAERTGGSVSTLTIQRTQQEDSAVYLCASSLGQDPAEAFFGQGTRLTVV.

The DNA of the CDR3 is TGTGCCAGCAGCTCCAGGGTACGGGACTCAGCCCTCAACGAGCAGTTCTTC. Translating it yields CASSSRVRDSALNEQFF. The chain couples TRBV7-6 to TRBJ2-1, with a tentative D call TRBD2 (6 bases). V was clipped by 4 bases and J by 10 bases, with 26 bases between them. This CDR3 is built from 17 residues. Germline-derived CDR1 and CDR2 are SGHVS and FNYEAQ.